Shown below are 16 T cell receptor beta chains from a single sample sequenced in a study of cytomegalovirus exposure and HLA in healthy donors. PCR was performed using 60 Vbeta and 13 Jbeta primers. Sequenced by immunoSEQ multiplex PCR; TCRdb stores in-frame clones only, minus some. Of about 190,000 clones in the sample, over 70% were seen once. Specimen: PBMCs. The origin of the receptors is a man in his fifties in good health and CMV-seronegative.

This clone occurred a few times. The chain employs TRBV10-3 and TRBJ1-1, with 8 bases that match TRBD1. The CDR3 loop spans 14 amino acids. Germline V gives CDR1 ENHRY, CDR2 SYGVKD. After removal of 6 bases from V and 11 bases from J, the junction contained 14 bases not matched to a gene. The CDR3 nucleotides are TGTGCCATCAGCCCCCGGGACAGGACCTTTGAGGCTTTCTTT. It translates to CAISPRDRTFEAFF.

This chain connects TRBV6-1 to TRBJ1-1; D gene unclear. Germline CDR1 MNHNS, CDR2 SASEGT. V lost 1 base and J 5 bases, leaving 14 bases between the germline ends. This CDR3 has 15 residues. CDR3 nucleotide sequence: TGTGCCAGCAGTGAAGGAGGGTACCGAGAAACTGAAGCTTTCTTT. Its translation: CASSEGGYRETEAFF.

This chain connects TRBV5-8 to TRBJ2-4, with 9 bases fitting TRBD2. V dropped 2 bases and J dropped 2; count of bases not matched to a gene: 14. The CDR3 is 19 amino acids. Germline V lookup: CDR1 SGHTS, CDR2 YDEGEE. CDR3 bases: TGTGCCAGCAGCTTAATCGGCGGGGGGGCCCGTGGGACCAAAAACATTCAGTACTTC. Its translation is CASSLIGGGARGTKNIQYF.

The rearrangement uses TRBV2 and TRBJ2-2; 7 bases are a match to TRBD1. Germline V CDR1 and CDR2: SNHLY, FYNNEI. The V segment lost 6 bases and the J segment 4 bases; nucleotides outside the gene matches: 8. The CDR3 totals 15 residues. The chain's CDR3 is CASRTRQGLTGELFF. Written as DNA, the CDR3 is TGTGCCAGCAGGACCCGACAGGGTCTCACCGGGGAGCTGTTTTTT.

The chain couples TRBV6-1 to TRBJ1-5; 8 bases fit TRBD1. The V gene end was trimmed by 7 bases and the J gene end by 6 bases; junction bases not matched to a gene: 5. Germline V gene sequence: CDR1 MNHNS, CDR2 SASEGT. This CDR3 region has 13 residues. The CDR3 here is CASTQGEGQPQHF. The CDR3 nucleotides are TGTGCCAGCACACAGGGGGAGGGTCAGCCCCAGCATTTT.

The rearrangement uses TRBV19 and TRBJ1-6, with D tentatively TRBD1 (6 bases). CDR1 is LNHDA and CDR2 is SQIVND in the germline V gene (reference sequence). V gave up 6 bases and J gave up 7 bases, with 13 bases separating them. There are 14 residues in the CDR3. CDR3 in amino acids: CASSLNGGNSPLHF. CDR3 coding DNA: TGTGCCAGTAGCCTTAATGGGGGCAATTCACCCCTCCACTTT. The full variable domain, its missing parts supplied by reference TRBV19 and TRBJ1-6, is DGGITQSPKYLFRKEGQNVTLSCEQNLNHDAMYWYRQDPGQGLRLIYYSQIVNDFQKGDIAEGYSVSREKKESFPLTVTSAQKNPTAFYLCASSLNGGNSPLHFGNGTRLTVT.

The table lists this clone with a count of one. The chain is built from TRBV7-7 and TRBJ1-1; D not resolved. CDR3 length: 13 residues. V gave up 2 bases and J gave up 3 bases, with 7 bases separating them. The germline V gene encodes CDR1 SSHAT and CDR2 FNYEAQ (reference sequence). In DNA form, the CDR3 reads TGTGCCAGCAGCTTAAACGGGGACACTGAAGCTTTCTTT. This translates into CASSLNGDTEAFF. Looking up the rest from reference TRBV7-7 and TRBJ1-1 gives the full variable domain: GAGVSQSPRYKVTKRGQDVTLRCDPISSHATLYWYQQALGQGPEFLTYFNYEAQPDKSGLPSDRFSAERPEGSISTLTIQRTEQRDSAMYRCASSLNGDTEAFFGQGTRLTVV.

The chain joins TRBV2 to TRBJ2-2; TRBD1 aligns across 7 bases. After removal of 8 bases from V and 7 bases from J, the junction contained 13 bases not matched to a gene. The CDR3 consists of 15 residues. From germline, CDR1 is SNHLY and CDR2 FYNNEI. The DNA of the CDR3 is TGTGCCAGCGGCTACGACAGGGCCCAGGGCGGGGAGCTGTTTTTT. It specifies CASGYDRAQGGELFF.

The rearrangement links TRBV12-5 to TRBJ2-7; TRBD1 matches 9 bases. CDR3 length: 17 amino acids. Per the germline V gene, CDR1 is LGHNT and CDR2 is FRNRAP. J gave up 0 bases and V 1 base, and 7 bases lay outside the gene matches. The DNA of the CDR3 is TGTGCTAGTGGTTTGGCCCTTGCGGGACAGGGCTCCTACGAGCAGTACTTC. Its protein product is CASGLALAGQGSYEQYF.

This clone was recorded at least ten times. The genes are TRBV27 and TRBJ2-6; 8 bases match TRBD1. CDR3 length equals 18 residues. Germline CDR1 and CDR2: MNHEY and SMNVEV (reference sequence). V lost 5 bases, J lost 4 bases, and 13 bases stayed unmatched. The CDR3 spells CASSTTHRGTRGANVLTF. As DNA, the CDR3 is TGTGCCAGCAGTACTACTCACAGGGGGACGCGGGGGGCCAACGTCCTGACTTTC.

The CDR3 region is CASSSTGSPGTQYF. The CDR3 bases are TGTGCCAGTAGTTCGACAGGGTCACCGGGGACCCAGTACTTC. The V gene is TRBV19, the J gene TRBJ2-5, with 7 bases aligning to TRBD1. There are 14 residues in the CDR3. Germline CDR1 is LNHDA and CDR2 is SQIVND (reference sequence). V gave up 5 bases and J gave up 7 bases; unmatched junction bases: 10.

The chain recombines TRBV6-5 with TRBJ2-7; possibly TRBD2 for D (5 bases). V was cut by 5 bases and J by 3 bases, with 11 bases left in between. Germline assignment: CDR1 MNHEY and CDR2 SVGAGI. The CDR3 covers 13 residues. The CDR3 bases are TGTGCCAGCAGTATGACGGGATTCTACGAGCAGTACTTC. Encoded protein: CASSMTGFYEQYF.

The CDR3 protein is CASRKDRGRGNSPLHF. The CDR3, as DNA: TGTGCCAGTCGAAAGGACAGGGGGCGCGGTAATTCACCCCTCCACTTT. V gene TRBV19 combines with J gene TRBJ1-6; TRBD1 agrees at 11 bases. J was trimmed by 6 bases and V by 8 bases; bases with no gene match: 9. This CDR3 is built from 16 residues. The germline V gene encodes CDR1 LNHDA and CDR2 SQIVND (reference sequence). The full variable domain, rest sourced from reference TRBV19 and TRBJ1-6, is DGGITQSPKYLFRKEGQNVTLSCEQNLNHDAMYWYRQDPGQGLRLIYYSQIVNDFQKGDIAEGYSVSREKKESFPLTVTSAQKNPTAFYLCASRKDRGRGNSPLHFGNGTRLTVT.

The CDR3 region has the DNA TGTGCCAGTAGTATAGTACGGGACAGGGGATCCGGCTACACCTTC. Translating it yields CASSIVRDRGSGYTF. The chain combines TRBV19 with TRBJ1-2; 10 positions agree with TRBD1. The germline gives CDR1 LNHDA, CDR2 SQIVND (reference sequence). J lost 8 bases, V lost 1 base, and 7 bases had no gene match. The CDR3 sequence is 15 residues long.

The gene calls are TRBV4-3 and TRBJ2-7; D gene uncertain. CDR3 length equals 15 residues. The V end lost 6 bases, the J end lost 3 bases, and 18 bases lay between the germline ends. The germline V gene encodes CDR1 LGHNA and CDR2 YSLEER. This chain's CDR3 is CASSPGDHGYYEQYF. As DNA, the CDR3 is TGCGCCAGCAGTCCCGGAGACCATGGGTACTACGAGCAGTACTTC.

The chain couples TRBV10-1 to TRBJ1-1, with TRBD1 identical over 7 bases. In germline, CDR1 is WNHNN, CDR2 SYGVQD (reference sequence). V lost 3 bases and J lost 3; bases outside the gene matches: 16. The CDR3 extends over 18 amino acids. CDR3 loop: CASSETTGNRGGYTEAFF. For the CDR3, the DNA is TGCGCCAGCAGTGAAACGACAGGGAACCGTGGCGGTTACACTGAAGCTTTCTTT.